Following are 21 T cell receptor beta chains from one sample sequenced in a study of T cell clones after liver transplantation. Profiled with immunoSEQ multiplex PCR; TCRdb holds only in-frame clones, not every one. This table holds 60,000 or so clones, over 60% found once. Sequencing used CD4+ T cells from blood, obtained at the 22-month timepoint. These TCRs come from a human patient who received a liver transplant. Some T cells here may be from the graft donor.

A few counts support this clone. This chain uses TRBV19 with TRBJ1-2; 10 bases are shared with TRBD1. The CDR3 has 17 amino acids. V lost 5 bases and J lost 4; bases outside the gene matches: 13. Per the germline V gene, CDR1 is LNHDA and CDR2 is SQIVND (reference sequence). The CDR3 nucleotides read TGTGCCAGTAGTCTCCTCCGGGACAGGGGTATCGGCTATGGCTACACCTTC. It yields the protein CASSLLRDRGIGYGYTF.

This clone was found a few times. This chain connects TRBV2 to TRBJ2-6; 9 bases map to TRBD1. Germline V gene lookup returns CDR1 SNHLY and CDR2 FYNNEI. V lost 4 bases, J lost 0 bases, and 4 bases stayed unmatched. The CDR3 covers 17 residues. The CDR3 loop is CASSVTGGTSGANVLTF. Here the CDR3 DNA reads TGTGCCAGCAGTGTGACAGGGGGGACCTCTGGGGCCAACGTCCTGACTTTC.

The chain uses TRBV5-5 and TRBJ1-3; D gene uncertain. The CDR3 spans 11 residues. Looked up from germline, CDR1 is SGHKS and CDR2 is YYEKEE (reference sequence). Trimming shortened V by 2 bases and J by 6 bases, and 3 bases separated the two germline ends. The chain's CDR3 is CASSFQNTIYF. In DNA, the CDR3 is TGTGCCAGCAGCTTCCAAAACACCATATATTTT. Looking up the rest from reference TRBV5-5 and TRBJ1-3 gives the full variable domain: DAGVTQSPTHLIKTRGQQVTLRCSPISGHKSVSWYQQVLGQGPQFIFQYYEKEERGRGNFPDRFSARQFPNYSSELNVNALLLGDSALYLCASSFQNTIYFGEGSWLTVV.

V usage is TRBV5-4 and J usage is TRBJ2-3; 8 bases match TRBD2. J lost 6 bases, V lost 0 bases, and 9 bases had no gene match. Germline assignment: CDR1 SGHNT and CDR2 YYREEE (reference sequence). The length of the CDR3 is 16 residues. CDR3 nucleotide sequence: TGTGCCAGCAGCTTGGGGTCTGGGACTAGAATGGATACGCAGTATTTT. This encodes CASSLGSGTRMDTQYF. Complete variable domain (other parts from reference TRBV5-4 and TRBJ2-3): ETGVTQSPTHLIKTRGQQVTLRCSSQSGHNTVSWYQQALGQGPQFIFQYYREEENGRGNFPPRFSGLQFPNYSSELNVNALELDDSALYLCASSLGSGTRMDTQYFGPGTRLTVL.

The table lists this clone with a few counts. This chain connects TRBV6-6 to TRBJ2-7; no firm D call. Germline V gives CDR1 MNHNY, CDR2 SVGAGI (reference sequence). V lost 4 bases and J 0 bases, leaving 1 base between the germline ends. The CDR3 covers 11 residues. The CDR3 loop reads CASSFSYEQYF. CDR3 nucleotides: TGTGCCAGCAGTTTCTCCTACGAGCAGTACTTC.

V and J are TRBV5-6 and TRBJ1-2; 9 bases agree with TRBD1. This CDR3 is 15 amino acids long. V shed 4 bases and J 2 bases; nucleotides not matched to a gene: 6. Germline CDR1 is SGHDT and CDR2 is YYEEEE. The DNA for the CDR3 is TGTGCCAGCAGCCGCTGGGACAGGGTAAACTATGGCTACACCTTC. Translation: CASSRWDRVNYGYTF.

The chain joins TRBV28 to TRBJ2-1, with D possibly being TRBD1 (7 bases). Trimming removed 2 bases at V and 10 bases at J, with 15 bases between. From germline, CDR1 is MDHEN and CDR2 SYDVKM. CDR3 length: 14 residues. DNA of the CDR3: TGTGCCAGCAGTTTAGCCAGGGGGGTAGGGGAGCAGTTCTTC. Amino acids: CASSLARGVGEQFF.

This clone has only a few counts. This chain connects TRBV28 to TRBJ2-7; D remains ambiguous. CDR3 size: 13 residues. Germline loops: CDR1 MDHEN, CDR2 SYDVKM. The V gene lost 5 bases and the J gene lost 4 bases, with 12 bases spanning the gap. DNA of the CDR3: TGTGCCAGCAGTCCGGCTCACTTGTACGAGCAGTACTTC. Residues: CASSPAHLYEQYF.

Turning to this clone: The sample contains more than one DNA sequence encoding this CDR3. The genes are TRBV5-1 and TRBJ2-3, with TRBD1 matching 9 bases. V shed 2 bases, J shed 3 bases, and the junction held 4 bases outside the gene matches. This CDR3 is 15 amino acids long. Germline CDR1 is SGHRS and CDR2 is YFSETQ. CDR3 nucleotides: TGCGCCAGCAGCTTAACAGGGGGCGTAACAGATACGCAGTATTTT. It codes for CASSLTGGVTDTQYF.

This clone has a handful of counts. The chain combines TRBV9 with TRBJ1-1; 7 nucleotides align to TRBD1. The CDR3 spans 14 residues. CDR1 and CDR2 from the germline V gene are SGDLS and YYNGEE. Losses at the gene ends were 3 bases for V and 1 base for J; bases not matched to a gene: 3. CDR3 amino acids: CASSAGTANTEAFF. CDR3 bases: TGTGCCAGCAGCGCCGGGACAGCGAACACTGAAGCTTTCTTT.

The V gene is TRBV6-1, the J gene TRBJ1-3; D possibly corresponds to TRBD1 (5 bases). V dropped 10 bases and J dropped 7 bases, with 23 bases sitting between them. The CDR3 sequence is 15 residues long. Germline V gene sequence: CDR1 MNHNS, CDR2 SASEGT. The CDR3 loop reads CATSTTWGRGNTIYF. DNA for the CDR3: TGTGCCACCAGCACAACTTGGGGGAGAGGCAACACCATATATTTT.

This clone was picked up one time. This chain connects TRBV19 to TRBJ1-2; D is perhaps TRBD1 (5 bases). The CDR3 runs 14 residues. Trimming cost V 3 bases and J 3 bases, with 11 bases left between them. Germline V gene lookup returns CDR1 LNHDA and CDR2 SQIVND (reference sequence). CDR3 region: CASSMPGTDYGYTF. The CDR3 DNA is TGTGCCAGTAGTATGCCTGGGACTGACTATGGCTACACCTTC.

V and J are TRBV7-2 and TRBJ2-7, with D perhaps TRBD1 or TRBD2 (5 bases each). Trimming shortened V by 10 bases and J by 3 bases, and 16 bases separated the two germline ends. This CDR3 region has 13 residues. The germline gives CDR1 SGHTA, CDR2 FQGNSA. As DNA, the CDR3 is TGTGCCACTGCCGGGACGGCCGGCTACGAGCAGTACTTC. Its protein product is CATAGTAGYEQYF. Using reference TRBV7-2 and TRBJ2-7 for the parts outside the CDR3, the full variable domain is GAGVSQSPSNKVTEKGKDVELRCDPISGHTALYWYRQSLGQGLEFLIYFQGNSAPDKSGLPSDRFSAERTGGSVSTLTIQRTQQEDSAVYLCATAGTAGYEQYFGPGTRLTVT.

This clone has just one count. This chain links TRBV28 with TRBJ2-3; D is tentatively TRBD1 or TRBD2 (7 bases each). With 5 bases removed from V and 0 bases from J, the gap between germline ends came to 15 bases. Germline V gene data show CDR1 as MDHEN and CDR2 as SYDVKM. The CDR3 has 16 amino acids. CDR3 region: CASSRGRGRSTDTQYF. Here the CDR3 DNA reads TGTGCCAGCAGTAGGGGGAGGGGGCGTAGCACAGATACGCAGTATTTT.

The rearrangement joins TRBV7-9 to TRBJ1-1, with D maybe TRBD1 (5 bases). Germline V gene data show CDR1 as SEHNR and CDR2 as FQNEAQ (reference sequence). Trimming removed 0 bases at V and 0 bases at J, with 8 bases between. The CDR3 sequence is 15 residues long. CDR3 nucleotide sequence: TGTGCCAGCAGCTTAGCTGGGGCGATGAACACTGAAGCTTTCTTT. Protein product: CASSLAGAMNTEAFF.

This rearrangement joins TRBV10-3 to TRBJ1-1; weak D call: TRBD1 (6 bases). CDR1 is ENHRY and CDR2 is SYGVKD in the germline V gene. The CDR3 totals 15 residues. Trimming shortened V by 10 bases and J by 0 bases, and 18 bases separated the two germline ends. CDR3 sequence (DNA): TGTGCCACTCACCCACCGACAGGCATGAACACTGAAGCTTTCTTT. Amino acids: CATHPPTGMNTEAFF.

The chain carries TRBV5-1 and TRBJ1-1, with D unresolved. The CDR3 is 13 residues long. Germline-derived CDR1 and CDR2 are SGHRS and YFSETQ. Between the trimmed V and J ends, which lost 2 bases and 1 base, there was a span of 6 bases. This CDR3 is CASSFAQNTEAFF. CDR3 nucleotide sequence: TGCGCCAGCAGCTTCGCCCAGAACACTGAAGCTTTCTTT.

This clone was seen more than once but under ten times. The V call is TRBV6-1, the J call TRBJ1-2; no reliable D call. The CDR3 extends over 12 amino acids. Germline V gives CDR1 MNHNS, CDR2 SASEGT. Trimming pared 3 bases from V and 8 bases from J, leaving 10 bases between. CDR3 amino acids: CASSETSQGYTF. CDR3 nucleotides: TGTGCCAGCAGTGAGACCTCCCAAGGCTACACCTTC.

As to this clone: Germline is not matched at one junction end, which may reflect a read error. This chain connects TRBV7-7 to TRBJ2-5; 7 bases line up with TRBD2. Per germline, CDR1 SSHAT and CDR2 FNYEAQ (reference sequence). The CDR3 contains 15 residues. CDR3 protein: CASSLVGGYQETQYF. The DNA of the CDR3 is TGTGCTAGCAGCTTAGTCGGGGGGTACCAAGAGACCCAGTACTTC.

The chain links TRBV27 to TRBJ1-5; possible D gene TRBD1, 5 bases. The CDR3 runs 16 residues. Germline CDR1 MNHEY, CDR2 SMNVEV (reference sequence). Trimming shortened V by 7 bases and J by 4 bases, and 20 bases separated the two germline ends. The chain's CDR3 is CASTPFGGIRNQPQHF. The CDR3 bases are TGTGCCAGCACCCCTTTTGGGGGGATTAGGAATCAGCCCCAGCATTTT.

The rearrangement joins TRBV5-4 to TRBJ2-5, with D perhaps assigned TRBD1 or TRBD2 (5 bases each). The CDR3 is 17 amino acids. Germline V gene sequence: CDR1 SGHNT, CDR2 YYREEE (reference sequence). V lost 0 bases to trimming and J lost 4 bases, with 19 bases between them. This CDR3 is CASSLAGPGPSIETQYF. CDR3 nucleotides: TGTGCCAGCAGCTTGGCGGGGCCAGGGCCCAGTATAGAGACCCAGTACTTC.